The sequence of this T cell receptor (beta chain) was determined in a study of CD8+CD57+ T cells in acquired aplastic anemia. Across the study: Sorted cells (CD4+ and CD8+) yielded DNA amounts that averaged about 2.9 ug.

CD8+CD57+ cell expansion, shown by flow cytometry, had occurred in the patients selected for sequencing. The patients all had a severe acquired aplastic anemia diagnosis. This clonotype was seen a handful of times. The antigen remains unidentified. This may be a read error: a much more frequent sequence differs by one nucleotide. CDR1 and CDR2 from the germline V gene are SGHTA and FQGNSA. Trimming pared 6 bases from V and 6 bases from J, leaving 12 bases between. The CDR3 is made up of 12 amino acids. For CDR3 and TCR beta VDJ profiling, genomic DNA was the template used. TCRdb called the reads again in MiXCR, with one record for every CDR3 protein. The table lists around 500,000 distinct CDR3 sequences, 25% to 40% of them singletons. The study's findings and limits: Both patients and controls carried the same twenty-nine CD8+ CDR3 sequences. The CD8+ Simpson's diversity of patients and controls was not significantly different.

The sequence was obtained from a human donor with aplastic anemia. The chain has TRBV7-2 and TRBJ2-7, with D unresolved. Sequenced material: sorted CD4+, CD8+, or CD8+CD57+ T cells (not recorded which) from PBMCs. The CDR3 region is CASSRNPFEQYF. CDR3 nucleotide sequence: TGTGCCAGCAGTCGGAACCCCTTCGAGCAGTACTTC.